This T cell receptor beta chain was sequenced during a study of blood T cell repertoires in COVID-19 (dated by TCRdb to between 2020 and 2021). Broadly, across the study: Collaborator samples came from the United States, Italy and Spain and covered acute and convalescent phases of COVID-19. The prospective study material was composed of cDNA or gDNA derived from T cells, B-cell-depleted T cells, or PBMCs. The dataset comprised deeply sampled blood TCRbeta repertoires from subjects exposed to, actively infected with, or recovered from COVID-19. The repertoires were released in a freely available public database meant as a resource for research on the immune response to SARS-CoV-2. The samples were drawn from two sources: the first 160 participants of the ongoing ImmuneRACE study, and 1,000 to 1,500 subjects contributed by 6 global collaborators. A de-identified subject ID, COVID-19 status, age in years and sex were almost always included in the sample metadata. HLA class I and class II types, where available, came from metadata supplied by the sample provider rather than from assay-based typing. Study-level results and caveats: How much clinical and demographic metadata was included differed by source and by participant, and the metadata was provided uncurated.

As to this clone: Its antigen is not yet known. Within one base of it there is no much larger clone, and no base qualities were kept.

One collaborating source in Seattle enrolled patients during active infection and followed them longitudinally through the course of disease. Each collaborating institution followed its own protocols to collect whole blood in K2EDTA tubes. For TCRbeta analysis, collaborators shipped samples in one of three forms: frozen whole blood, isolated PBMCs, or DNA extracted from either of those sample types. The immunoSEQ Assay, a bias-controlled multiplex PCR, was used to amplify TCRbeta CDR3 regions from genomic DNA. Per the original workflow: Within the assay, amplification of reference gene primers was used to estimate how many nucleated cells each sample contained. Sequence reads were collapsed and filtered to measure the absolute abundance of every unique TCRbeta CDR3 rearrangement. For each sample, productive Simpson clonality was calculated as the square root of Simpson's diversity index across productive rearrangements. TCRdb provides this immuneACCESS table in a form limited to in-frame rearrangements. Some clones are lacking; in checked studies, under half of them reflect an unresolved V gene, and why the rest are absent is not known. Clone size and the V and J calls come from that table; the DNA yielded D and trimming. This sample lists 200,000 to 250,000 clones; 80% to 85% were detected once. Around 8% of the sample rests with the top ten.

The germline V gene encodes CDR1 SGHKS and CDR2 YYEKEE (reference sequence). Taken from cysteine to phenylalanine, the CDR3 has 13 residues. The sequence is cut down to CDR3 DNA, 39 bases in frame from base 1. Relative to germline, V is 9 bases shorter and J is 7 bases shorter, with 19 bases between their ends. This sequence originates from a woman aged 80 or older with COVID-19, enrolled during active disease. The material sequenced was peripheral blood. Rearrangement joined TRBV5-5 to TRBJ1-2; the D gene is possibly TRBD1, with 6 bases matching. The CDR3 has the sequence CATETGTRLGYTF. At the DNA level, the sequence is TGTGCCACTGAGACCGGGACACGACTTGGCTACACCTTC.